This TCR beta chain came from a study of blood T cell repertoires in COVID-19. About the study: Sites across the United States, Italy and Spain contributed samples from acute and convalescent COVID-19.

Authors' processing steps: Reference gene primer amplification yielded estimated nucleated cell counts. Assay used: immunoSEQ multiplex PCR; TCRdb lists only in-frame clones, some missing. V, J and clone size are those of that table, while D and trimming were read from the DNA. The sample holds about 190,000 clones, roughly 73% seen once. The germline gives CDR1 MNHEY, CDR2 SVGAGI. The CDR3 covers 15 residues. The V and J ends lost 5 bases and 2 bases, in that order; junction bases with no gene match: 6. What was sequenced was peripheral blood. The chain has TRBV6-5 and TRBJ2-5; 9 nucleotides align to TRBD1. The receptor's source is a woman of 80 years or more with active or convalescent COVID-19. DNA for the CDR3: TGTGCCAGCAGTACGGGACAGGGCAGTCAAGAGACCCAGTACTTC. It is translated as CASSTGQGSQETQYF.